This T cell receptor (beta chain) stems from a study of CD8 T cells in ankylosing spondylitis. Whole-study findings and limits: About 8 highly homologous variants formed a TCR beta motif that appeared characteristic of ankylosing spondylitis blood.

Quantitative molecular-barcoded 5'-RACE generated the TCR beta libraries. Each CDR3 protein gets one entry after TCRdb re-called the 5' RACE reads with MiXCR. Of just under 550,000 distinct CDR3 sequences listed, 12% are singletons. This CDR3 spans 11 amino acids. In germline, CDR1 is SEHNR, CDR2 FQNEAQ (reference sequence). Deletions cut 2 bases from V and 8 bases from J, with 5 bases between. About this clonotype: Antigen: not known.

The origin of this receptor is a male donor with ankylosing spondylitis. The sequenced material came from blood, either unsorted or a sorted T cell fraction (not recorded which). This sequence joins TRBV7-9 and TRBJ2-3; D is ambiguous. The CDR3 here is CASSLLPTQYF. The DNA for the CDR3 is TGTGCCAGCAGCTTACTCCCTACGCAGTATTTT.